The 23 T cell receptor beta chains below come from one sample, sequenced in a study of control samples from healthy donors and cancer patients. Method: immunoSEQ multiplex PCR; TCRdb's copy keeps in-frame clones and lacks some. Of approximately 140,000 clones listed, roughly 89% are singletons. Sequencing was carried out using blood. The receptors shown here come from a man aged 25 to 40 in good health.

The rearrangement uses TRBV27 and TRBJ1-3; no reliable D call. Germline V gene sequence: CDR1 MNHEY, CDR2 SMNVEV (reference sequence). CDR3 size: 12 residues. The DNA for the CDR3 is TGTGCGGCTCGGTCCTCTGGAAACACCATATATTTT. Translating it yields CAARSSGNTIYF.

The chain recombines TRBV7-9 with TRBJ2-7; no firm D call. CDR3 length: 14 residues. Deletions cut 1 base from V and 6 bases from J, with 13 bases between. CDR1 and CDR2 from the germline V gene are SEHNR and FQNEAQ (reference sequence). CDR3 sequence: CASSLVVLPAEQYF. CDR3 coding DNA: TGTGCCAGCAGCTTAGTGGTCCTCCCGGCCGAGCAGTACTTC.

This sequence joins TRBV6-7 and TRBJ1-4, with D possibly TRBD1 on 6 matching bases. TRBV6-7 is an ORF; its function is uncertain. Trimming cost V 4 bases and J 5 bases, with 17 bases left between them. The CDR3 covers 16 residues. CDR3 nucleotides: TGTGCCAGCAGTTTCATCACAGGGAGGTCAAATGAAAAACTGTTTTTT. It encodes CASSFITGRSNEKLFF.

This clone was detected once. Its ends do not fully match the called genes, so a read error is possible. The sample contains more than one DNA sequence encoding this CDR3. The chain combines TRBV6-2 or TRBV6-3 with TRBJ2-7; the match to TRBD2 covers 10 bases. CDR1 is MNHEY and CDR2 is SVGEGT in the germline V gene. This CDR3 spans 18 amino acids. The CDR3: CASSYEQRSGRAFYEQYF. CDR3 bases: TGTGCCAGTAGTTACGAACAGAGAAGCGGGAGGGCCTTCTACGAGCAGTACTTC.

The rearrangement links TRBV14 to TRBJ2-5; no definite D call. The CDR3 length is 11 residues. CDR1 is SGHDN, CDR2 FVKESK, per germline. The V gene lost 4 bases and the J gene lost 7 bases, with 7 bases spanning the gap. CDR3 DNA: TGTGCCAGCAGCCTATTCGGGACCCAGTACTTC. Protein product: CASSLFGTQYF.

V gene TRBV5-5 combines with J gene TRBJ1-1; 9 bases map to TRBD1. The CDR3 has 15 residues. With 5 bases clipped from V and 0 bases from J, the junction kept 5 bases outside the gene matches. CDR1 and CDR2 (germline): SGHKS, YYEKEE (reference sequence). CDR3 sequence: CASRTGGAVNTEAFF. The CDR3 DNA sequence: TGTGCCAGCAGAACAGGGGGCGCAGTGAACACTGAAGCTTTCTTT.

The CDR3 DNA follows: TGTGCCAGCAGCTTACGGGGTGGGCTTGAAGAGACCCAGTACTTC. This translates into CASSLRGGLEETQYF. V usage is TRBV28 and J usage is TRBJ2-5; D possibly corresponds to TRBD2 (5 bases). The CDR3 loop spans 15 amino acids. Trimming pared 6 bases from V and 3 bases from J, leaving 17 bases between. Germline V lookup: CDR1 MDHEN, CDR2 SYDVKM.

The chain has TRBV30 and TRBJ1-2, with 9 nucleotides matching TRBD1. CDR3 length equals 14 residues. Germline CDR1 GTSNPN, CDR2 SVGIG (reference sequence). Trimming at V came to 5 bases and at J to 11 bases, leaving 15 bases not matched to a gene. Here the CDR3 reads CAWAALSGQGSYTF. CDR3 coding DNA: TGTGCCTGGGCCGCGCTTTCGGGACAGGGCTCTTACACCTTC.

The CDR3 region has the DNA TGTGCCAGCAGTGCCCGGGACGTTGGAAACATTCAGTACTTC. Translation gives CASSARDVGNIQYF. V is TRBV28 and J is TRBJ2-4, with D perhaps being TRBD1 or TRBD2 (5 bases each). The CDR3 spans 14 residues. Germline assignment: CDR1 MDHEN and CDR2 SYDVKM. V was cut by 5 bases and J by 6 bases, with 14 bases left in between. The full variable domain, its missing parts supplied by reference TRBV28 and TRBJ2-4, is DVKVTQSSRYLVKRTGEKVFLECVQDMDHENMFWYRQDPGLGLRLIYFSYDVKMKEKGDIPEGYSVSREKKERFSLILESASTNQTSMYLCASSARDVGNIQYFGAGTRLSVL.

This chain links TRBV10-3 with TRBJ2-7; the match to TRBD1 covers 9 bases. The V gene end was trimmed by 7 bases and the J gene end by 9 bases; junction bases not matched to a gene: 4. This CDR3 is 11 amino acids long. Germline CDR1 reads ENHRY; CDR2 reads SYGVKD. DNA of the CDR3: TGTGCCATCATTGACAGGGGGAGGCAGTACTTC. Translating it yields CAIIDRGRQYF.

This clone has only a few counts. The genes are TRBV7-9 and TRBJ1-2, with D perhaps TRBD1 (5 bases). V lost 3 bases and J 0 bases, leaving 11 bases between the germline ends. The CDR3 has 15 amino acids. CDR1 and CDR2 from the germline V gene are SEHNR and FQNEAQ (reference sequence). The CDR3 protein is CASSFGREANYGYTF. In DNA form, the CDR3 reads TGTGCCAGCAGCTTCGGCAGGGAAGCTAACTATGGCTACACCTTC.

The sample holds a few counts of this clone. The chain links TRBV19 to TRBJ2-7; 8 positions agree with TRBD1. The V segment lost 3 bases and the J segment 5 bases; nucleotides outside the gene matches: 9. There are 15 residues in the CDR3. The germline gives CDR1 LNHDA, CDR2 SQIVND (reference sequence). This CDR3 is CASSIVRGRVDEQYF. The CDR3 DNA reads as TGTGCCAGTAGTATCGTCAGGGGGCGCGTAGACGAGCAGTACTTC. Full variable domain (missing parts from reference TRBV19 and TRBJ2-7): DGGITQSPKYLFRKEGQNVTLSCEQNLNHDAMYWYRQDPGQGLRLIYYSQIVNDFQKGDIAEGYSVSREKKESFPLTVTSAQKNPTAFYLCASSIVRGRVDEQYFGPGTRLTVT.

The V call is TRBV28, the J call TRBJ2-7; D is perhaps TRBD2 (6 bases). The germline V gene has CDR1 MDHEN and CDR2 SYDVKM. V lost 2 bases to trimming and J lost 7 bases, with 21 bases between them. The CDR3 consists of 16 residues. In DNA, the CDR3 is TGTGCCAGCAGTTTAGCCTTTTTGCGGGATTTGGTGGAGCAGTACTTC. Amino acid sequence: CASSLAFLRDLVEQYF.

This chain joins TRBV28 and TRBJ1-3; 8 bases fit TRBD1. The CDR3 loop spans 15 amino acids. V lost 7 bases to trimming and J lost 0 bases; unmatched junction nucleotides: 5. Germline CDR1 is MDHEN and CDR2 is SYDVKM. This chain's CDR3 is CASTSTGGSGNTIYF. The DNA for the CDR3 is TGTGCCAGCACATCAACAGGGGGCTCTGGAAACACCATATATTTT. Based on the CDR3 plus reference TRBV28 and TRBJ1-3, the full variable domain is DVKVTQSSRYLVKRTGEKVFLECVQDMDHENMFWYRQDPGLGLRLIYFSYDVKMKEKGDIPEGYSVSREKKERFSLILESASTNQTSMYLCASTSTGGSGNTIYFGEGSWLTVV.

The V and J genes are TRBV7-6 and TRBJ2-1; 9 bases fit TRBD2. V lost 2 bases, J lost 5 bases, and 10 bases stayed unmatched. The CDR3 runs 17 residues. CDR1 is SGHVS, CDR2 FNYEAQ, per germline. The CDR3 here is CASSLLSSGRSHNEQFF. CDR3 nucleotides: TGTGCCAGCAGCTTACTTTCAAGCGGGAGGAGTCACAATGAGCAGTTCTTC.

This CDR3 is CASSFLGQETQYF. The CDR3 region has the DNA TGTGCCAGCAGTTTCCTGGGTCAAGAGACCCAGTACTTC. This rearrangement joins TRBV27 to TRBJ2-5, with D unclear. CDR3 length equals 13 residues. Germline CDR1 reads MNHEY; CDR2 reads SMNVEV (reference sequence). The V end lost 3 bases, the J end lost 2 bases, and 7 bases lay between the germline ends.

This clone was seen only once. The chain carries TRBV11-2 and TRBJ2-7, with TRBD2 as a possible D gene (7 bases). V was cut by 4 bases and J by 2 bases, with 18 bases left in between. The CDR3 extends over 16 amino acids. The germline V gene has CDR1 SGHAT and CDR2 FQNNGV. CDR3 sequence reads: CASSSDQGRAPYEQYF. The CDR3 DNA follows: TGTGCCAGCAGCTCGGACCAGGGGAGGGCCCCCTACGAGCAGTACTTC.

This sequence joins TRBV15 and TRBJ2-4, with 10 bases that match TRBD2. Trimming took 5 bases from V and 7 from J; bases not matched to a gene: 11. Germline values: CDR1 LNHNV, CDR2 YYDKDF (reference sequence). The CDR3 spans 16 residues. The CDR3 protein is CATSSERGLANNIQYF. The CDR3, as DNA: TGTGCCACCAGCTCAGAGAGGGGACTAGCGAACAACATTCAGTACTTC.

The chain joins TRBV11-3 to TRBJ2-1; perhaps TRBD2 as D (6 bases). The germline gives CDR1 SGHNT, CDR2 YENEEA. The germline V and J ends were trimmed by 0 bases and 0 bases, with 6 bases remaining between them. This CDR3 contains 15 residues. The CDR3 nucleotides are TGTGCCAGCAGCTTAGACGGGAGCTCCTACAATGAGCAGTTCTTC. Its translation is CASSLDGSSYNEQFF. Filled out from reference TRBV11-3 and TRBJ2-1, the complete variable domain reads EAGVVQSPRYKIIEKKQPVAFWCNPISGHNTLYWYLQNLGQGPELLIRYENEEAVDDSQLPKDRFSAERLKGVDSTLKIQPAELGDSAVYLCASSLDGSSYNEQFFGPGTRLTVL.

The chain couples TRBV28 to TRBJ2-1; D unclear. This CDR3 comprises 15 residues. V lost 4 bases and J 1 base, leaving 11 bases between the germline ends. The germline V gene has CDR1 MDHEN and CDR2 SYDVKM. The CDR3 DNA is TGTGCCAGCAGTTCTCGGACCGTATCCTACAATGAGCAGTTCTTC. Amino acids: CASSSRTVSYNEQFF.

This clone was detected once. The genes are TRBV2 and TRBJ1-1; no clear D gene. V lost 6 bases to trimming and J lost 1 base, with 15 bases between them. The CDR3 is 15 amino acids. Germline CDR1 reads SNHLY; CDR2 reads FYNNEI. The chain's CDR3 is CASRNVAQKNTEAFF. DNA for the CDR3: TGTGCCAGCAGAAACGTCGCGCAGAAGAACACTGAAGCTTTCTTT.

This chain joins TRBV10-2 and TRBJ2-2, with TRBD1 matching over 10 bases. The CDR3 totals 15 residues. Germline V gives CDR1 WSHSY, CDR2 SAAADI. Trimming cost V 6 bases and J 7 bases; bases outside gene matches: 8. CDR3 sequence: CASRQTGGGVGELFF. In DNA, the CDR3 is TGCGCCAGCAGGCAGACAGGGGGCGGGGTCGGGGAGCTGTTTTTT.

CDR3 bases: TGTGCCAGCAGCCAAGTAAACTCCGGGACAGGGACTAATGAAAAACTGTTTTTT. Translating it yields CASSQVNSGTGTNEKLFF. This chain connects TRBV4-2 to TRBJ1-4; 9 bases agree with TRBD1. J lost 2 bases, V lost 1 base, and 8 bases had no gene match. The CDR3 contains 18 residues. Looked up from germline, CDR1 is LGHNA and CDR2 is YNFKEQ.